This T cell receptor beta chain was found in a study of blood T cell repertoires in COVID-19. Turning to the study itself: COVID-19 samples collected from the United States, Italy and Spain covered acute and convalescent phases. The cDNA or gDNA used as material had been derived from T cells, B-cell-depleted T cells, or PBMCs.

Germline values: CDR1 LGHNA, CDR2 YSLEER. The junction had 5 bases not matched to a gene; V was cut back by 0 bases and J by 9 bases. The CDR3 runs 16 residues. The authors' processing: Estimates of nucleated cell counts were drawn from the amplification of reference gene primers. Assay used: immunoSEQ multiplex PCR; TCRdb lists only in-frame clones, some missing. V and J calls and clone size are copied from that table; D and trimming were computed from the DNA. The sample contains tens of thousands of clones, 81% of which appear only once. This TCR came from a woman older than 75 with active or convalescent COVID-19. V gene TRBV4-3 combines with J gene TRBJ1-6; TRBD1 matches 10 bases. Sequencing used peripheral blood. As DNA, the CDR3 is TGCGCCAGCAGCCAAGATGGGAGACAGGGGGCTTCACCCCTCCACTTT. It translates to CASSQDGRQGASPLHF.